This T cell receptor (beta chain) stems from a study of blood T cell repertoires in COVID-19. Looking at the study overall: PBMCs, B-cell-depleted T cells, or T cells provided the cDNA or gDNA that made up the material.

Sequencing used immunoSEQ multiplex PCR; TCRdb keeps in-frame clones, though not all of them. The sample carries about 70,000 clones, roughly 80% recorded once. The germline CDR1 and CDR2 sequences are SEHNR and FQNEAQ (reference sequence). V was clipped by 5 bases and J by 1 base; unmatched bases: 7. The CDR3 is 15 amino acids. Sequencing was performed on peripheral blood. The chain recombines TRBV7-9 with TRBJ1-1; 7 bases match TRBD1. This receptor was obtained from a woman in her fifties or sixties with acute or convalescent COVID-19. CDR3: CASSTDRGRNTEAFF. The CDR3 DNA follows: TGTGCCAGCAGCACAGATAGGGGGCGGAACACTGAAGCTTTCTTT.